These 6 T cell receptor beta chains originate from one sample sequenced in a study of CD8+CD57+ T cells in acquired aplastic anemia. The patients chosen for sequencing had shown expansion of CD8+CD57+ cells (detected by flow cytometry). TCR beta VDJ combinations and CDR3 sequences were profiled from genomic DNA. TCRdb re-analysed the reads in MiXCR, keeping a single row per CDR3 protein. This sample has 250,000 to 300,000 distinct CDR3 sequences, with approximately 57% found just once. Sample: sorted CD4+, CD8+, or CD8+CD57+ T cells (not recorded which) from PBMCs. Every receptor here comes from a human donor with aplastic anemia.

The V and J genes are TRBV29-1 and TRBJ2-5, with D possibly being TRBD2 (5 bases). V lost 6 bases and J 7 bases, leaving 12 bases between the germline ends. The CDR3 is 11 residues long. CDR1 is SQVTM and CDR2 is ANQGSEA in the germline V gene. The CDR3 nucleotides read TGCAGCGTGGGAGCAAGCGGGACCCAGTACTTC. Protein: CSVGASGTQYF.

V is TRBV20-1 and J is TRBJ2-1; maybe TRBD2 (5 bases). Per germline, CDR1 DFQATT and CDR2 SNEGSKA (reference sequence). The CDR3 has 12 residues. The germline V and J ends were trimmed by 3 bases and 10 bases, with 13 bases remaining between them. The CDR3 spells CSARPLAVEQFF. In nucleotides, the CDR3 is TGCAGTGCTAGGCCCCTAGCTGTGGAGCAGTTCTTC.

The CDR3, as DNA: TGTGCCAGCAGCTTGAATTACAAGAGGGAGCAGTTCTTC. Translating gives CASSLNYKREQFF. V and J are TRBV7-6 and TRBJ2-1; no definite D call. Germline V gives CDR1 SGHVS, CDR2 FNYEAQ. The CDR3 consists of 13 residues. V lost 3 bases and J lost 10, with 13 bases in between.

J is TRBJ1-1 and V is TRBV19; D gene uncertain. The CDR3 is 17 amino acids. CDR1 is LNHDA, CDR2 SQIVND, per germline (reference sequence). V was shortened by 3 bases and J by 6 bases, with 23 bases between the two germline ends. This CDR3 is CASSMVGREPFLPEAFF. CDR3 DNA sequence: TGTGCCAGTAGTATGGTAGGCCGGGAACCTTTTTTGCCTGAAGCTTTCTTT.

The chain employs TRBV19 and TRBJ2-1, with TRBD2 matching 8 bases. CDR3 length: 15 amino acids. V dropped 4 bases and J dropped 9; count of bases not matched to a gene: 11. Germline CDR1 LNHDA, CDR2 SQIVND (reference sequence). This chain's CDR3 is CASSNGGGRRGEQFF. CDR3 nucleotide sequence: TGTGCCAGTAGTAACGGGGGGGGCAGAAGGGGTGAGCAGTTCTTC. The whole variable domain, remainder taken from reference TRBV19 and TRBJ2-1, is DGGITQSPKYLFRKEGQNVTLSCEQNLNHDAMYWYRQDPGQGLRLIYYSQIVNDFQKGDIAEGYSVSREKKESFPLTVTSAQKNPTAFYLCASSNGGGRRGEQFFGPGTRLTVL.

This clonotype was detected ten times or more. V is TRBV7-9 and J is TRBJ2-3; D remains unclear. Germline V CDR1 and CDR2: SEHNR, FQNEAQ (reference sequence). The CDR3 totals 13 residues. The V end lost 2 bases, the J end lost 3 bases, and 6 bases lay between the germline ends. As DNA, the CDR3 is TGTGCCAGCAGCTTATCTTTAACAGATACGCAGTATTTT. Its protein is CASSLSLTDTQYF.